This TCR beta chain was profiled in a study of response to subunit inactivated influenza vaccine. The V gene end was trimmed by 1 base and the J gene end by 2 bases; junction bases not matched to a gene: 5. The CDR3 sequence is 16 residues long. The germline V gene encodes CDR1 SSHAT and CDR2 FNYEAQ (reference sequence). From the RT-PCR reads, TCRdb called clonotypes with MiXCR, one entry per CDR3 protein. The profile shows roughly 570,000 distinct CDR3 sequences, roughly 13% of them singletons. Overall study results and limits: Few new T cells, the authors suggested, are recruited by each seasonal influenza vaccination.

This clonotype has at least ten counts. Antigen specificity is unknown. This rearrangement joins TRBV7-7 to TRBJ2-1; 7 nucleotides match TRBD2. This receptor was taken from a middle-aged man who received an inactivated influenza vaccine. Sequenced here: PBMCs from blood, sampled 45 days after vaccination. CDR3 nucleotide sequence: TGTGCCAGCAGCTTAGGCGGACTAGTACCCTACAATGAGCAGTTCTTC. It is translated as CASSLGGLVPYNEQFF.